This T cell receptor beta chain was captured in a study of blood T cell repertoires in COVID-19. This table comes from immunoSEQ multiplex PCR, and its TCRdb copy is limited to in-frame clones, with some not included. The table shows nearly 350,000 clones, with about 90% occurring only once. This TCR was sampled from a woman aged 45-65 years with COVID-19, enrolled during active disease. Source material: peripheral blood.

DNA for the CDR3: TGCGCCAGCAGCTCTAGCGGGAGCGAGCAGTACTTC. Translation: CASSSSGSEQYF. The chain recombines TRBV5-1 with TRBJ2-7; 10 bases agree with TRBD2. The CDR3 spans 12 residues. Germline V lookup: CDR1 SGHRS, CDR2 YFSETQ. Trimming at V came to 3 bases and at J to 6 bases, leaving 0 bases not matched to a gene.